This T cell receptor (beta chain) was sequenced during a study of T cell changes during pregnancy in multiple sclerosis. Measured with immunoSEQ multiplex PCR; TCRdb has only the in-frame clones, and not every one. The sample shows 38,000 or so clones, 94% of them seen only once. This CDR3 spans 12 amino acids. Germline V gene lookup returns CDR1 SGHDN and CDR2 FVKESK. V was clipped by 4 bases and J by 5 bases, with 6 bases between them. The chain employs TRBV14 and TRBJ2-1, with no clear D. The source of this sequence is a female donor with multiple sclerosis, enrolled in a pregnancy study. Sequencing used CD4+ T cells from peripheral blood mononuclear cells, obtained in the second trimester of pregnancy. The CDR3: CASSLFNNEQFF. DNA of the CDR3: TGTGCCAGCAGCCTCTTTAACAATGAGCAGTTCTTC. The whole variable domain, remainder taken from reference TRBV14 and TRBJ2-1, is EAGVTQFPSHSVIEKGQTVTLRCDPISGHDNLYWYRRVMGKEIKFLLHFVKESKQDESGMPNNRFLAERTGGTYSTLKVQPAELEDSGVYFCASSLFNNEQFFGPGTRLTVL.